This record looks at one TCR beta chain sequence and its context. Its antigen is still unknown. The CDR3 sequence is 15 residues long. V dropped 3 bases and J dropped 1; count of bases not matched to a gene: 3. Germline V gene data show CDR1 as MDHEN and CDR2 as SYDVKM. Preparation of the TCRbeta library involved a method that used unique molecular identifiers. A single record per CDR3 protein comes from TCRdb applying MiXCR to the PCR reads. The sample contains hundreds of thousands of distinct CDR3 sequences, 10% to 15% of which appear only once. The sample originates from a study of T-cell reconstitution after alpha-beta-depleted transplantation in children. Regarding the study as a whole: Counts and diversity of T cells one year after transplant came mostly from newly produced T cells. Several hundred expanded graft clones reportedly supplied alpha-beta T cells about two months after transplant.

The receptor comes from a male patient between 5 and 17 years old who had a stem cell transplant for acute myeloid leukemia, so the T cells may come from the graft donor. The sequencing here drew on PBMCs, mostly from graft donor cells, taken 360 days after TCRalphabeta/CD19-depleted stem cell transplant. The chain is built from TRBV28 and TRBJ2-1; 7 bases agree with TRBD1. Here the CDR3 reads CASSLTGQSYNEQFF. The CDR3 nucleotides read TGTGCCAGCAGTTTGACAGGGCAATCCTACAATGAGCAGTTCTTC.